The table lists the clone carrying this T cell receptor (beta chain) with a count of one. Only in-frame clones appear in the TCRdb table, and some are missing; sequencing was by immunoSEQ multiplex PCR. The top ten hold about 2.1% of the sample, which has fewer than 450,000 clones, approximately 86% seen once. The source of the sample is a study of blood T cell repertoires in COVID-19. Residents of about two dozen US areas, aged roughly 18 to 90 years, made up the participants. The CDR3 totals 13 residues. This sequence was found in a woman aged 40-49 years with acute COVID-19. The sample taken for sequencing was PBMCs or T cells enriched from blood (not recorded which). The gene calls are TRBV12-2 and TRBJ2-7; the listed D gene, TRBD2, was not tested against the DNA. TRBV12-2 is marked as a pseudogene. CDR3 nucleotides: TGTGCAAGTCGCCCCGGGTCATATCTCGAGCAGTACTTC. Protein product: CASRPGSYLEQYF.